The present entry profiles one T cell receptor beta chain with its context. These data come from a study of control samples from healthy donors and cancer patients. TCRdb keeps only in-frame clones here, not all; method: immunoSEQ multiplex PCR. The data contain about 160,000 clones, around 96% of them singletons. V gave up 2 bases and J gave up 0 bases, with 10 bases separating them. Germline V CDR1 and CDR2: SEHNR, FQNEAQ (reference sequence). CDR3 length: 15 amino acids. The receptor was derived from a middle-aged woman in good health. The genes are TRBV7-9 and TRBJ1-2, with unresolved D. The sequenced sample consisted of blood. The CDR3 protein is CASSLLEAANYGYTF. The CDR3 coding sequence is TGTGCCAGCAGCTTATTGGAGGCAGCTAACTATGGCTACACCTTC.